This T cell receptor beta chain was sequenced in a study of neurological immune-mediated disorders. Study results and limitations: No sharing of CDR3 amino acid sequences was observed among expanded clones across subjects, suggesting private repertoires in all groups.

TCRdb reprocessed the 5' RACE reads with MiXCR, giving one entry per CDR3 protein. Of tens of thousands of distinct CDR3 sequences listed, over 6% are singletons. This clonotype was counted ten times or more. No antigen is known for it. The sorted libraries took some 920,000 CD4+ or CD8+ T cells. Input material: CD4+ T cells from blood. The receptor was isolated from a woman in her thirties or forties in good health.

CDR3 bases: TGCAGTGCTCGGACTAGCGGGAGGGACTACGAGCAGTACTTC. It yields the protein CSARTSGRDYEQYF. The chain couples TRBV20-1 to TRBJ2-7; TRBD2 aligns across 15 bases. V was pared by 5 bases and J by 3 bases, with 2 bases of the junction left unmatched. CDR1 and CDR2 (germline): DFQATT, SNEGSKA (reference sequence). The CDR3 covers 14 residues.